The present T cell receptor (beta chain) was sequenced within a study of blood T cell repertoires in COVID-19. Study context: The study drew acute and convalescent COVID-19 samples from the United States, Italy and Spain. The analysed material was cDNA or gDNA that came from T cells, B-cell-depleted T cells, or PBMCs.

Germline CDR1 is MNHEY and CDR2 is SVGEGT. This CDR3 has 15 residues. V was pared by 4 bases and J by 3 bases, with 4 bases of the junction left unmatched. As processed by the authors: How many nucleated cells were present was estimated from reference gene primer amplification. TCRdb's table, derived via immunoSEQ multiplex PCR, lists solely in-frame clones and lacks some. V and J calls and clone size are given by that table; D and trimming were obtained from the DNA. The sample lists about 270,000 clones; 87% were seen once. The sequencing input was peripheral blood. The chain joins TRBV6-2 or TRBV6-3 to TRBJ2-1; 9 nucleotides match TRBD2. This clonotype was sampled from a woman aged 50 to 65 with acute or convalescent COVID-19. The CDR3 region is CASSLLAGDYNEQFF. As DNA, the CDR3 is TGTGCCAGCAGTTTATTAGCGGGGGACTACAATGAGCAGTTCTTC.